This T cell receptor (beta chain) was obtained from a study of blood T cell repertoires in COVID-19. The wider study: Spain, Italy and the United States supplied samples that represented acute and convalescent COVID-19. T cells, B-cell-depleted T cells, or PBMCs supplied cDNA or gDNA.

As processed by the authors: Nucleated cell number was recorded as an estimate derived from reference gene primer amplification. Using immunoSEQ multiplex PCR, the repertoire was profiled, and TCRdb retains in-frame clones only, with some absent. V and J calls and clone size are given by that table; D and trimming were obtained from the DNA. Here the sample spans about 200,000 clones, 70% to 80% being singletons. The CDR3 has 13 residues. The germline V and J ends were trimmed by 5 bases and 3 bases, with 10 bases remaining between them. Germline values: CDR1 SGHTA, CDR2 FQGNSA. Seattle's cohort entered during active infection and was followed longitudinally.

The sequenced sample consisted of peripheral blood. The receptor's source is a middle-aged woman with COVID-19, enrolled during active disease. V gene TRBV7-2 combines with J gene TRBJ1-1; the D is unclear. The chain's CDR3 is CASSDSRDTEAFF. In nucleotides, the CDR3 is TGTGCCAGCAGCGACTCACGGGACACTGAAGCTTTCTTT.